This TCR beta chain is from a study of blood T cell repertoires in COVID-19. At the level of the study: COVID-19 samples from acute and convalescent phases originated in the United States, Italy and Spain.

Germline CDR1 reads SEHNR; CDR2 reads FQNEAQ (reference sequence). Trimming shortened V by 3 bases and J by 5 bases, and 16 bases separated the two germline ends. The CDR3 has 15 residues. Data came from immunoSEQ multiplex PCR; TCRdb stores just in-frame clones and leaves some out. The table includes fewer than 25,000 clones, approximately 90% detected once. The sequenced material came from peripheral blood. The V and J genes are TRBV7-9 and TRBJ1-1; maybe TRBD1 (6 bases). This clonotype originated in a woman aged 80 or over with active COVID-19. The CDR3 region has the DNA TGTGCCAGCAGCTTCAGACAGGCGAGTAGGACTGAAGCTTTCTTT. It codes for CASSFRQASRTEAFF.